This TCR beta chain is from a study of cytomegalovirus exposure and HLA in healthy donors. V lost 0 bases and J 1 base, leaving 13 bases between the germline ends. CDR3 size: 16 residues. Germline CDR1 SGHTS, CDR2 YDEGEE. This clone appeared a single time. The antigen is undetermined. With 60 Vbeta and 13 Jbeta primers, the PCR was carried out. Libraries were prepared by immunoSEQ multiplex PCR; TCRdb keeps only in-frame clonotypes and omits some of them. The sample has some 35,000 clones, approximately 55% seen once. Findings of the study overall: TCR beta V segments were, for the most part, productive about 87% or about 30% of the time in an earlier analysis.

The J gene is TRBJ2-5, the V gene TRBV5-8, with D hard to call. The sample taken for sequencing was PBMCs. This TCR derives from a middle-aged woman in good health and CMV-seropositive. CDR3 coding DNA: TGTGCCAGCAGCTTGGATCTCGGATCTAGCCAAGAGACCCAGTACTTC. Translation gives CASSLDLGSSQETQYF. Combining the CDR3 with reference TRBV5-8 and TRBJ2-5 gives the whole variable domain EAGVTQSPTHLIKTRGQQATLRCSPISGHTSVYWYQQALGLGLQFLLWYDEGEERNRGNFPPRFSGRQFPNYSSELNVNALELEDSALYLCASSLDLGSSQETQYFGPGTRLLVL.